The sequence of this T cell receptor beta chain was determined in a study of T cells in Graves' hyperthyroidism and ophthalmopathy. Graves' hyperthyroidism was deemed stable given no ophthalmopathy progression within 18 months. Trimming stripped 1 base from V and 4 bases from J, with 10 bases between. Germline V gene lookup returns CDR1 MGHRA and CDR2 YSYEKL. The CDR3 is made up of 15 amino acids. Researchers amplified the TCR beta CDR3 regions from RNA transcripts. In the first-round RT-PCR of the TCR CDR3, the HTBI primer set was used. TCRdb independently ran MiXCR on the multiplex PCR reads; one entry per CDR3 protein. The sample consists of nearly 750,000 distinct CDR3 sequences, over 35% of them appearing once. Study-level findings and limits: Model predictions of ophthalmopathy came a median around 6.5 months before onset. In the blood, most expanded thyroid clonotypes above 0.001 appeared as well.

This clonotype was observed a handful of times. The antigen remains unidentified. The sequenced sample was blood. The TCR sequence derives from a woman aged 40 to 50 with Graves' hyperthyroidism. The chain employs TRBV4-1 and TRBJ2-2; no clear D gene. CDR3 in amino acids: CASSQVYGRTGELFF. As DNA, the CDR3 is TGCGCCAGCAGCCAAGTTTACGGGCGCACCGGGGAGCTGTTTTTT.